This entry features one T cell receptor beta chain sequence. The antigen is undetermined. The isolated RNA, all of it, was reverse transcribed, so expressed TCRB transcripts were what got sequenced. Some clones are missing from TCRdb's copy, which holds only in-frame ones; the method was immunoSEQ multiplex PCR. Altogether approximately 250,000 clones are present, approximately 24% being singletons, with the ten largest covering over 0.01%. Germline values: CDR1 MDHEN, CDR2 SYDVKM. There are 17 residues in the CDR3. With 5 bases removed from V and 3 bases from J, the gap between germline ends came to 23 bases. The sample originates from a study of beta chain features in type 1 diabetes. Broader study findings: Researchers report that Type 1 diabetes patients had moderately but significantly shorter TCRB CDR3s across all four CD4+ subsets.

Sequencing used naive CD4+ T cells from blood. The sequence derives from a woman aged 30 to 39 with type 1 diabetes. V is TRBV28 and J is TRBJ2-7; TRBD2 might be the D (6 bases). The CDR3 reads CASSPPGDPGLNYEQYF. DNA for the CDR3: TGTGCCAGCAGTCCTCCGGGAGACCCGGGTCTAAACTACGAGCAGTACTTC.